The 19 T cell receptor beta chains below all came from one sample that was sequenced in a study of blood T cell repertoires in COVID-19. Clones were read by immunoSEQ multiplex PCR, and TCRdb kept only the in-frame ones, dropping some. The table lists fewer than 90,000 clones, approximately 86% of them singletons. Sample: peripheral blood. These receptors were taken from a male donor with acute or convalescent COVID-19.

The gene calls are TRBV30 and TRBJ1-3; TRBD1 agrees at 7 bases. The CDR3 extends over 13 amino acids. Germline CDR1 and CDR2: GTSNPN and SVGIG (reference sequence). V lost 5 bases and J lost 0; bases outside the gene matches: 1. CDR3 amino acids: CAWGQVSGNTIYF. In DNA, the CDR3 is TGTGCCTGGGGACAGGTCTCTGGAAACACCATATATTTT.

The rearrangement joins TRBV28 to TRBJ1-5; a weak D match, TRBD1 (5 bases). Trimming pared 3 bases from V and 5 bases from J, leaving 14 bases between. The germline V gene encodes CDR1 MDHEN and CDR2 SYDVKM. This CDR3 spans 15 amino acids. The CDR3 DNA sequence: TGTGCCAGCAGTTTTATTGTTATAGGGGATCAGCCCCAGCATTTT. The encoded protein is CASSFIVIGDQPQHF.

In its sample, this clone was seen once. The J gene is TRBJ2-1, the V gene TRBV15; the match to TRBD2 covers 10 bases. Germline V lookup: CDR1 LNHNV, CDR2 YYDKDF (reference sequence). The CDR3 is 15 amino acids. Trimming removed 0 bases from V and 7 bases from J; junction bases left unmatched: 3. The CDR3 bases are TGTGCCACCAGCAGAGACCCAGCGGGGGGGAATGAGCAGTTCTTC. It specifies CATSRDPAGGNEQFF.

This clone was observed a few times. This chain links TRBV3-1 (or the pseudogene TRBV3-2) with TRBJ1-6; D is unclear. CDR3 size: 14 residues. The ends were cut back, 4 bases at V and 6 bases at J, with 10 bases in the middle. CDR1 and CDR2 (germline): LGHDT, YNNKEL (reference sequence). CDR3 bases: TGTGCCAGCAGCCGCCGACACCTTAATTCACCCCTCCACTTT. As protein: CASSRRHLNSPLHF.

The rearrangement uses TRBV5-4 and TRBJ2-3; D perhaps matches TRBD2 (5 bases). The germline gives CDR1 SGHNT, CDR2 YYREEE (reference sequence). The germline V and J ends were trimmed by 1 base and 3 bases, with 12 bases remaining between them. The CDR3 is 15 residues long. DNA for the CDR3: TGTGCCAGCAGCTTGAACGGGGAGAGGACAGATACGCAGTATTTT. As protein: CASSLNGERTDTQYF. Looking up the rest from reference TRBV5-4 and TRBJ2-3 gives the full variable domain: ETGVTQSPTHLIKTRGQQVTLRCSSQSGHNTVSWYQQALGQGPQFIFQYYREEENGRGNFPPRFSGLQFPNYSSELNVNALELDDSALYLCASSLNGERTDTQYFGPGTRLTVL.

The gene calls are TRBV4-1 and TRBJ1-2, with 8 bases matching TRBD1. This CDR3 comprises 18 residues. With 0 bases clipped from V and 8 bases from J, the junction kept 17 bases outside the gene matches. Germline CDR1 MGHRA, CDR2 YSYEKL. The CDR3 reads CASSQDSDRAFIPIGYTF. In nucleotides, the CDR3 is TGCGCCAGCAGCCAAGACTCGGACAGGGCGTTCATCCCTATAGGCTACACCTTC.

The chain carries TRBV4-1 and TRBJ1-5; the match to TRBD1 covers 8 bases. The CDR3 sequence is 19 residues long. Unmatched junction bases numbered 13, after V lost 1 base and J lost 2 bases. Per the germline V gene, CDR1 is MGHRA and CDR2 is YSYEKL. In nucleotides, the CDR3 is TGCGCCAGCAGCCAAGTTGGAACAGGGGGTAGTGAGGGCAATCAGCCCCAGCATTTT. Amino acids: CASSQVGTGGSEGNQPQHF.

The chain couples TRBV7-2 to TRBJ1-2, with TRBD1 matching over 10 bases. The CDR3 is 14 residues long. Losses at the gene ends were 3 bases for V and 5 bases for J; bases not matched to a gene: 3. The germline gives CDR1 SGHTA, CDR2 FQGNSA. CDR3 in amino acids: CASSFGQGGYGYTF. The DNA for the CDR3 is TGTGCCAGCAGCTTTGGACAGGGGGGATATGGCTACACCTTC.

The chain couples TRBV5-1 to TRBJ2-7; 8 positions match TRBD1. J gave up 3 bases and V 6 bases, and 8 bases lay outside the gene matches. The CDR3 spans 14 residues. From germline, CDR1 is SGHRS and CDR2 YFSETQ. The CDR3 protein is CASNYNDRGYEQYF. The CDR3 DNA sequence: TGCGCCAGCAACTATAACGACAGGGGCTACGAGCAGTACTTC.

The chain is built from TRBV9 and TRBJ1-5, with D perhaps matching TRBD1 (5 bases). CDR3 size: 14 residues. Germline CDR1 reads SGDLS; CDR2 reads YYNGEE. V dropped 4 bases and J dropped 6 bases, with 14 bases sitting between them. CDR3 region: CASSPGLQGQPQHF. Written as DNA, the CDR3 is TGTGCCAGCAGCCCGGGACTTCAGGGTCAGCCCCAGCATTTT.

This clone was picked up a small number of times. The CDR3 sequence is CASSAGTASNQPQHF. The CDR3, as DNA: TGTGCCAGCAGCGCCGGGACAGCTAGCAATCAGCCCCAGCATTTT. The V and J genes are TRBV9 and TRBJ1-5, with 7 bases matching TRBD1. Germline V gene data show CDR1 as SGDLS and CDR2 as YYNGEE. Trimming cost V 3 bases and J 0 bases; bases outside gene matches: 3. This CDR3 is built from 15 residues.

The V call is TRBV15, the J call TRBJ1-2, with TRBD1 as a possible D gene (5 bases). The germline gives CDR1 LNHNV, CDR2 YYDKDF (reference sequence). With 0 bases removed from V and 7 bases from J, the gap between germline ends came to 18 bases. There are 16 residues in the CDR3. CDR3 DNA sequence: TGTGCCACCAGCAGAGATCGTCAGGGAAGCAGTACTGGCTACACCTTC. This encodes CATSRDRQGSSTGYTF.

The chain couples TRBV3-1 (or the pseudogene TRBV3-2) to TRBJ2-3, with 10 nucleotides matching TRBD2. J gave up 6 bases and V 8 bases, and 11 bases lay outside the gene matches. CDR1 LGHDT and CDR2 YNNKEL come from the germline V gene (reference sequence). The CDR3 runs 15 residues. The CDR3 nucleotides are TGTGCCAGCTCCCTCCAGCGGGGGGGGTTCGATACGCAGTATTTT. Protein sequence: CASSLQRGGFDTQYF.

This chain connects TRBV19 to TRBJ1-5; tentative D call: TRBD1 (5 bases). Trimming stripped 6 bases from V and 6 bases from J, with 18 bases between. Germline CDR1 is LNHDA and CDR2 is SQIVND (reference sequence). CDR3 length: 15 residues. The CDR3 spells CASRDGTGGTQPQHF. The CDR3 nucleotides read TGTGCCAGTAGGGACGGGACCGGGGGGACTCAGCCCCAGCATTTT.

The chain links TRBV27 to TRBJ2-5, with D unclear. The CDR3 contains 13 residues. V lost 3 bases to trimming and J lost 0 bases, with 5 bases between them. In germline, CDR1 is MNHEY, CDR2 SMNVEV (reference sequence). The CDR3 is CASSFSYQETQYF. The CDR3 DNA reads TGTGCCAGCAGTTTCTCGTACCAAGAGACCCAGTACTTC.

The V and J genes are TRBV6-1 and TRBJ1-4, with a weak D call TRBD1 (5 bases). Germline values: CDR1 MNHNS, CDR2 SASEGT. Deletions cut 2 bases from V and 0 bases from J, with 16 bases between. This CDR3 spans 18 amino acids. CDR3 sequence reads: CASSERDSRAATNEKLFF. The CDR3 nucleotides are TGTGCCAGCAGTGAAAGAGACAGTAGGGCTGCAACTAATGAAAAACTGTTTTTT.

The CDR3 region is CACTAGGRRGETQYF. In nucleotides, the CDR3 is TGTGCCTGCACTGCCGGCGGCCGCCGGGGAGAGACCCAGTACTTC. V gene TRBV30 combines with J gene TRBJ2-5; the D gene is possibly TRBD2 (5 bases). V lost 6 bases and J 4 bases, leaving 21 bases between the germline ends. This CDR3 comprises 15 residues. CDR1 is GTSNPN and CDR2 is SVGIG in the germline V gene (reference sequence).

In DNA, the CDR3 is TGTGCCAGCTCACCAAGCTCCTCTGGAGGCACCATATATTTT. Protein product: CASSPSSSGGTIYF. V usage is TRBV18 and J usage is TRBJ1-3; D is unclear. CDR1 is KGHSH, CDR2 LQKENI, per germline. Trimming shortened V by 2 bases and J by 9 bases, and 14 bases separated the two germline ends. The CDR3 has 14 amino acids. The entire variable domain, with the rest obtained from reference TRBV18 and TRBJ1-3, is as follows: NAGVMQNPRHLVRRRGQEARLRCSPMKGHSHVYWYRQLPEEGLKFMVYLQKENIIDESGMPKERFSAEFPKEGPSILRIQQVVRGDSAAYFCASSPSSSGGTIYFGEGSWLTVV.

V and J are TRBV11-1 and TRBJ1-4; unclear D gene. Germline loops: CDR1 SGHAT, CDR2 FQDESV (reference sequence). This CDR3 region has 14 residues. The V end lost 5 bases, the J end lost 8 bases, and 15 bases lay between the germline ends. In DNA form, the CDR3 reads TGTGCCAGCAGCCCGGACTTGGGAGGAGAAAAACTGTTTTTT. Translating it yields CASSPDLGGEKLFF.